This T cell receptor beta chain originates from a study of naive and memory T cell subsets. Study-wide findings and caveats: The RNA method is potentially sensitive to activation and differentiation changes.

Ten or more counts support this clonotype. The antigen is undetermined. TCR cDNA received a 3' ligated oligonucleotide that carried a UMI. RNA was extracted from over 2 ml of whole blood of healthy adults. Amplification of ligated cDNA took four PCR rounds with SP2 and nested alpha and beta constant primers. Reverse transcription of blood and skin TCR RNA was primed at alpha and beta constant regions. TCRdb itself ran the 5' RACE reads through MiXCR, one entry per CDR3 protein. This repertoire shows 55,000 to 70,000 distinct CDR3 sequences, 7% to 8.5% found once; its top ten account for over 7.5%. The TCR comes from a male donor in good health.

CDR3 DNA sequence: TGTGCCAGCAGTTCCTTGGGGCGACACACTGAAGCTTTCTTT. The encoded protein is CASSSLGRHTEAFF. The rearrangement joins TRBV27 to TRBJ1-1, with a tentative D call TRBD1 (5 bases). The CDR3 loop spans 14 amino acids. Trimming removed 4 bases from V and 3 bases from J, with 12 bases in between. The germline V gene has CDR1 MNHEY and CDR2 SMNVEV (reference sequence).